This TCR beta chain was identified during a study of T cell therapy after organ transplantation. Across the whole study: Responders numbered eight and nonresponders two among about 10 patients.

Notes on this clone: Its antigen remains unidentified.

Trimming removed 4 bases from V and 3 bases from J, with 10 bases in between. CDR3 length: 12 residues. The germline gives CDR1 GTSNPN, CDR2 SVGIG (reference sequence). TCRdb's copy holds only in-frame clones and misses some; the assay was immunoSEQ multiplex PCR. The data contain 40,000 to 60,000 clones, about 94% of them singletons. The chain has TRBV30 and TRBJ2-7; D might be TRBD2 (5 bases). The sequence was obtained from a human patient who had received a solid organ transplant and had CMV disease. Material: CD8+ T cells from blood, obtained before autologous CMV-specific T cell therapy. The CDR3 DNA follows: TGTGCCTGGAAAACGGGGAGCTACGAGCAGTACTTC. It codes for CAWKTGSYEQYF.